The 30 T cell receptor beta chains below were found in one sample sequenced in a study of blood T cell repertoires in COVID-19. Generated by immunoSEQ multiplex PCR, the TCRdb table keeps only in-frame clones and is missing some. The table records 150,000 to 200,000 clones, under 85% of them present only once. Sample: peripheral blood. The receptors come from a middle-aged woman with acute or convalescent COVID-19.

This rearrangement joins TRBV27 to TRBJ1-5, with 12 positions matching TRBD1. The CDR3 extends over 15 amino acids. V dropped 5 bases and J dropped 5; count of bases not matched to a gene: 4. CDR1 and CDR2 from the germline V gene are MNHEY and SMNVEV (reference sequence). CDR3 protein: CASSPGQGAYQPQHF. The CDR3 DNA sequence: TGTGCCAGCAGTCCGGGACAGGGGGCGTATCAGCCCCAGCATTTT.

The rearrangement joins TRBV6-2 or TRBV6-3 to TRBJ1-1; 8 nucleotides align to TRBD1. This CDR3 has 14 residues. The ends lost 2 bases at V and 4 bases at J; junction bases unmatched: 3. Germline V gives CDR1 MNHEY, CDR2 SVGEGT. As DNA, the CDR3 is TGTGCCAGCAGTTACCAGGGGGCGCGCACTGAAGCTTTCTTT. It is translated as CASSYQGARTEAFF.

This clone was seen more than once but under ten times. The chain joins TRBV5-1 to TRBJ1-2; 8 bases line up with TRBD1. Per germline, CDR1 SGHRS and CDR2 YFSETQ. CDR3 length equals 14 residues. V was pared by 4 bases and J by 2 bases, with 4 bases of the junction left unmatched. CDR3 sequence (DNA): TGCGCCAGCAGCCCGGGACAGGACAACTATGGCTACACCTTC. Its translation is CASSPGQDNYGYTF.

The chain couples TRBV3-1 (or the pseudogene TRBV3-2) to TRBJ1-5; tentatively, D is TRBD1 (6 bases). The CDR3 sequence is 15 residues long. Between the trimmed V and J ends, which lost 6 bases and 2 bases, there was a span of 14 bases. Germline CDR1 is LGHDT and CDR2 is YNNKEL (reference sequence). In DNA, the CDR3 is TGTGCCAGCAGTCGGGGTCCAGGGGGCAATCAGCCCCAGCATTTT. This gives the protein CASSRGPGGNQPQHF.

This clone has just one count. V and J are TRBV9 and TRBJ2-2; 7 bases are a match to TRBD2. CDR3 size: 17 residues. Germline lookup yields CDR1 SGDLS and CDR2 YYNGEE. V lost 3 bases and J lost 4; bases outside the gene matches: 12. This CDR3 reads CASSAHLGLGGTGELFF. The CDR3 DNA reads as TGTGCCAGCAGCGCTCACTTAGGACTAGGAGGCACCGGGGAGCTGTTTTTT.

This clone was seen more than once but under ten times. This same CDR3 is encoded by further DNA sequences in the sample. The rearrangement uses TRBV5-1 and TRBJ2-7; 8 nucleotides agree with TRBD1. This CDR3 contains 13 residues. V shed 4 bases and J 5 bases; nucleotides not matched to a gene: 5. Looked up from germline, CDR1 is SGHRS and CDR2 is YFSETQ. CDR3 loop: CASSLGQGHEQYF. The CDR3 coding sequence is TGCGCCAGCAGCCTTGGACAGGGCCACGAGCAGTACTTC. Filled out from reference TRBV5-1 and TRBJ2-7, the complete variable domain reads KAGVTQTPRYLIKTRGQQVTLSCSPISGHRSVSWYQQTPGQGLQFLFEYFSETQRNKGNFPGRFSGRQFSNSRSEMNVSTLELGDSALYLCASSLGQGHEQYFGPGTRLTVT.

The gene calls are TRBV7-2 and TRBJ1-1; no definite D call. This CDR3 has 13 amino acids. Trimming removed 5 bases at V and 3 bases at J, with 10 bases between. CDR1 SGHTA and CDR2 FQGNSA come from the germline V gene. CDR3 DNA sequence: TGTGCCAGCAGCCCAGCGGGTTACACTGAAGCTTTCTTT. Translated, it gives CASSPAGYTEAFF.

CDR3 sequence (DNA): TGTGCCAGCAGCTTAGAGCATACCGGGGAGCTGTTTTTT. Encoded protein: CASSLEHTGELFF. The genes are TRBV7-9 and TRBJ2-2; D is uncertain. Trimming removed 1 base at V and 5 bases at J, with 5 bases between. The CDR3 runs to 13 residues. Germline V gene sequence: CDR1 SEHNR, CDR2 FQNEAQ (reference sequence).

This sequence joins TRBV6-6 and TRBJ1-1; no firm D call. Germline V gene data show CDR1 as MNHNY and CDR2 as SVGAGI (reference sequence). V lost 0 bases to trimming and J lost 5 bases, with 7 bases between them. CDR3 length equals 13 residues. This CDR3 is CASSYSSRTEAFF. The CDR3 nucleotides are TGTGCCAGCAGTTACTCGAGTCGGACTGAAGCTTTCTTT.

The chain employs TRBV6-4 and TRBJ1-1; 8 bases agree with TRBD1. The J segment lost 3 bases and the V segment lost 4 bases, leaving 4 bases of the junction unmatched. CDR3 length: 14 amino acids. Germline V gives CDR1 MRHNA, CDR2 SNTAGT. This CDR3 reads CASSAQQGDTEAFF. CDR3 DNA sequence: TGTGCCAGCAGTGCCCAACAGGGGGACACTGAAGCTTTCTTT.

This clone is deemed medium-sized (0.01 to 0.1%). V is TRBV6-5 and J is TRBJ1-3; tentatively, D is TRBD1 (6 bases). Between the trimmed V and J ends, which lost 6 bases and 0 bases, there was a span of 12 bases. Germline V gene sequence: CDR1 MNHEY, CDR2 SVGAGI. This CDR3 region has 15 residues. CDR3 residues: CASRGAFVSGNTIYF. The CDR3 region has the DNA TGTGCCAGCAGGGGGGCCTTTGTCTCTGGAAACACCATATATTTT.

The chain has TRBV6-2 or TRBV6-3 and TRBJ1-2; 9 bases line up with TRBD1. This CDR3 has 13 amino acids. Per the germline V gene, CDR1 is MNHEY and CDR2 is SVGEGT. V shed 4 bases and J 10 bases; nucleotides not matched to a gene: 7. CDR3 residues: CASSFGTGTDYTF. CDR3 DNA sequence: TGTGCCAGCAGTTTCGGGACAGGGACGGACTACACCTTC.

The genes are TRBV27 and TRBJ2-7; 12 bases fit TRBD2. Germline values: CDR1 MNHEY, CDR2 SMNVEV (reference sequence). There are 15 residues in the CDR3. The V gene end was trimmed by 4 bases and the J gene end by 2 bases; junction bases not matched to a gene: 3. CDR3 sequence (DNA): TGTGCCAGCAGTTCCGGACTAGCGGGAACCTACGAGCAGTACTTC. Translated: CASSSGLAGTYEQYF.

J is TRBJ1-1 and V is TRBV2; the D is unclear. The CDR3 runs to 14 residues. V lost 6 bases to trimming and J lost 5 bases, with 16 bases between them. CDR1 is SNHLY, CDR2 FYNNEI, per germline. The CDR3 sequence is CASSRRRLGTEAFF. Here the CDR3 DNA reads TGTGCCAGCAGCCGAAGGAGGCTGGGGACTGAAGCTTTCTTT.

Only a few counts were recorded for this clone. This sequence joins TRBV18 and TRBJ2-5; 16 bases fit TRBD2. Germline assignment: CDR1 KGHSH and CDR2 LQKENI. The junction had 0 bases not matched to a gene; V was cut back by 3 bases and J by 2 bases. The CDR3 is 16 amino acids. In nucleotides, the CDR3 is TGTGCCAGCTCACCGGGACTAGCGGGGGGGCAAGAGACCCAGTACTTC. Its protein product is CASSPGLAGGQETQYF.

The genes are TRBV5-5 and TRBJ1-3; possible D gene TRBD1, 5 bases. Germline V gives CDR1 SGHKS, CDR2 YYEKEE (reference sequence). V lost 2 bases, J lost 0 bases, and 6 bases lay in between. The length of the CDR3 is 14 residues. The DNA for the CDR3 is TGTGCCAGCAGCTTCCAGGGCTCTGGAAACACCATATATTTT. This codes for CASSFQGSGNTIYF.

The gene calls are TRBV5-1 and TRBJ2-1; no clear D. Germline-derived CDR1 and CDR2 are SGHRS and YFSETQ. The CDR3 is 16 amino acids. V was clipped by 3 bases and J by 0 bases, with 13 bases between them. DNA for the CDR3: TGCGCCAGCAGCTCCCGCCCTGAGAGCTCCTACAATGAGCAGTTCTTC. As protein: CASSSRPESSYNEQFF.

In nucleotides, the CDR3 is TGTGCCAGCAGTGAAGGGGCAGCCCGAATCACCGGGGAGCTGTTTTTT. Its translation: CASSEGAARITGELFF. This chain joins TRBV2 and TRBJ2-2; D is uncertain. Trimming shortened V by 1 base and J by 4 bases, and 13 bases separated the two germline ends. This CDR3 region has 16 residues. CDR1 and CDR2 from the germline V gene are SNHLY and FYNNEI.

This clone was seen a handful of times. This sequence joins TRBV30 and TRBJ1-6; D possibly corresponds to TRBD1 (6 bases). In germline, CDR1 is GTSNPN, CDR2 SVGIG (reference sequence). Trimming removed 4 bases at V and 5 bases at J, with 12 bases between. The CDR3 length is 14 residues. Written as DNA, the CDR3 is TGTGCCTGGACCCTGGACAGTAATAATTCACCCCTCCACTTT. Its protein product is CAWTLDSNNSPLHF.

The gene calls are TRBV7-6 and TRBJ2-7, with a possible D match to TRBD2 (7 bases). The CDR3 totals 15 residues. Germline CDR1 and CDR2: SGHVS and FNYEAQ. V was pared by 5 bases and J by 3 bases, with 17 bases between. CDR3 bases: TGTGCCAGCAGCCCCGAGGGGGAGGGGGTCTACGAGCAGTACTTC. This sequence encodes CASSPEGEGVYEQYF.

The chain couples TRBV18 to TRBJ2-1; weak D call: TRBD2 (6 bases). V lost 2 bases, J lost 7 bases, and 21 bases lay in between. CDR1 is KGHSH, CDR2 LQKENI, per germline. The CDR3 loop spans 17 amino acids. CDR3 nucleotide sequence: TGTGCCAGCTCACCAATAGCCGGGAGCGGGCACCGGAATGAGCAGTTCTTC. Translation gives CASSPIAGSGHRNEQFF.

In this sample, this clone turned up a few times. The chain carries TRBV7-8 and TRBJ1-6, with D possibly matching TRBD1 (5 bases). Per germline, CDR1 SGHVS and CDR2 FQNEAQ. Trimming cost V 1 base and J 6 bases, with 10 bases left between them. This CDR3 contains 15 residues. This chain's CDR3 is CASSLEAGFNSPLHF. DNA for the CDR3: TGTGCCAGCAGCTTAGAAGCAGGGTTTAATTCACCCCTCCACTTT.

About this clone: The same CDR3 also results from other DNA sequences found in this sample. DNA for the CDR3: TGTGCCAGCAGCCGGACACGTTCGACAGGAAACACCATATATTTT. Residues: CASSRTRSTGNTIYF. J is TRBJ1-3 and V is TRBV27, with D maybe TRBD1 (5 bases). With 6 bases removed from V and 4 bases from J, the gap between germline ends came to 16 bases. The germline CDR1 and CDR2 sequences are MNHEY and SMNVEV (reference sequence). The CDR3 runs 15 residues.

As regards this clone: Other nucleotide sequences from this sample produce the same CDR3. The rearrangement joins TRBV6-1 to TRBJ1-5, with D possibly matching TRBD1 (5 bases). V was clipped by 0 bases and J by 4 bases, with 7 bases between them. This CDR3 contains 14 residues. Per germline, CDR1 MNHNS and CDR2 SASEGT. As DNA, the CDR3 is TGTGCCAGCAGTGAAGCTGGGGGGAATCAGCCCCAGCATTTT. This translates into CASSEAGGNQPQHF.

The chain joins TRBV11-2 to TRBJ2-5; D is perhaps TRBD1 (5 bases). The CDR3 length is 13 residues. Germline CDR1 SGHAT, CDR2 FQNNGV. V was pared by 5 bases and J by 4 bases, with 11 bases between. CDR3 residues: CASSSRVGETQYF. CDR3 bases: TGTGCCAGCAGCAGCAGGGTCGGAGAGACCCAGTACTTC.

J is TRBJ2-2 and V is TRBV7-2; the D is unclear. V was clipped by 0 bases and J by 7 bases, with 9 bases between them. CDR1 is SGHTA, CDR2 FQGNSA, per germline. The CDR3 sequence is 14 residues long. The CDR3 bases are TGTGCCAGCAGCTTAGCACTTTCGCACGGGGAGCTGTTTTTT. This sequence encodes CASSLALSHGELFF.

J is TRBJ2-5 and V is TRBV29-1; 9 nucleotides agree with TRBD1. The germline gives CDR1 SQVTM, CDR2 ANQGSEA. This CDR3 is 12 amino acids long. V was clipped by 7 bases and J by 7 bases; unmatched bases: 7. CDR3 in amino acids: CSGEGQGGTQYF. CDR3 DNA: TGCAGCGGCGAGGGACAGGGAGGGACCCAGTACTTC. The full variable domain, rest sourced from reference TRBV29-1 and TRBJ2-5, is SAVISQKPSRDICQRGTSLTIQCQVDSQVTMMFWYRQQPGQSLTLIATANQGSEATYESGFVIDKFPISRPNLTFSTLTVSNMSPEDSSIYLCSGEGQGGTQYFGPGTRLLVL.

J is TRBJ2-7 and V is TRBV5-4; 12 nucleotides line up with TRBD1. Germline V CDR1 and CDR2: SGHNT, YYREEE (reference sequence). The CDR3 is made up of 14 amino acids. Losses at the gene ends were 9 bases for V and 3 bases for J; bases not matched to a gene: 7. This CDR3 reads CATSGTGGSYEQYF. The CDR3 coding sequence is TGTGCCACCTCCGGGACAGGGGGCAGCTACGAGCAGTACTTC.

The J gene is TRBJ2-2, the V gene TRBV11-3, with a tentative D call TRBD1 (6 bases). This CDR3 spans 15 amino acids. Trimming removed 5 bases from V and 0 bases from J, with 10 bases in between. Germline V CDR1 and CDR2: SGHNT, YENEEA. The CDR3 here is CASSPGTTNTGELFF. CDR3 nucleotides: TGTGCCAGCAGCCCAGGGACAACGAACACCGGGGAGCTGTTTTTT. Drawing the rest from reference TRBV11-3 and TRBJ2-2, the complete variable domain is EAGVVQSPRYKIIEKKQPVAFWCNPISGHNTLYWYLQNLGQGPELLIRYENEEAVDDSQLPKDRFSAERLKGVDSTLKIQPAELGDSAVYLCASSPGTTNTGELFFGEGSRLTVL.

In DNA, the CDR3 is TGTGCCAGCAGCTTACAGGGGGTAGAGACCCAGTACTTC. Translated, it gives CASSLQGVETQYF. The chain couples TRBV7-7 to TRBJ2-5, with 7 bases lining up with TRBD1. V dropped 2 bases and J dropped 4; count of bases not matched to a gene: 1. Germline V gives CDR1 SSHAT, CDR2 FNYEAQ (reference sequence). This CDR3 contains 13 residues.